Presented here are 16 T cell receptor beta chains from one specimen sequenced in a study of T cell responses to AZD1222 COVID-19 vaccine. Repertoires were generated with immunoSEQ multiplex PCR, while TCRdb's copy carries only in-frame clones and drops some. Of about 99,000 clones in the sample, about 88% are singletons; the top ten hold around 20%. The starting material was peripheral blood, obtained on day 0 of AZD1222 vaccination. The receptors here all came from an adult in good health.

V usage is TRBV3-1 (or the pseudogene TRBV3-2) and J usage is TRBJ2-7; weak D call: TRBD1 (5 bases). The CDR3 has 13 amino acids. The germline gives CDR1 LGHDT, CDR2 YNNKEL (reference sequence). The V end lost 0 bases, the J end lost 4 bases, and 7 bases lay between the germline ends. CDR3 DNA: TGTGCCAGCAGCCAAGACAGGGAATACGAGCAGTACTTC. This sequence encodes CASSQDREYEQYF.

The chain couples TRBV3-1 (or the pseudogene TRBV3-2) to TRBJ1-1, with D hard to call. V was clipped by 6 bases and J by 1 base, with 15 bases between them. Germline lookup yields CDR1 LGHDT and CDR2 YNNKEL (reference sequence). The CDR3 runs to 15 residues. In DNA, the CDR3 is TGTGCCAGCAGGCCGTCGGCCAGGCCGAACACTGAAGCTTTCTTT. Translation gives CASRPSARPNTEAFF.

This rearrangement joins TRBV4-1 to TRBJ1-5; D gene ambiguous. Germline CDR1 reads MGHRA; CDR2 reads YSYEKL. Between the trimmed V and J ends, which lost 1 base and 2 bases, there was a span of 9 bases. The CDR3 covers 15 residues. The CDR3 protein is CASSQVPRGNQPQHF. CDR3 coding DNA: TGCGCCAGCAGCCAAGTTCCTAGGGGCAATCAGCCCCAGCATTTT.

The V and J genes are TRBV6-5 and TRBJ2-1; D uncertain. Looked up from germline, CDR1 is MNHEY and CDR2 is SVGAGI. V was cut by 0 bases and J by 5 bases, with 5 bases left in between. This CDR3 comprises 13 residues. In DNA, the CDR3 is TGTGCCAGCAGTTACTCGTCGAACAATGAGCAGTTCTTC. Protein: CASSYSSNNEQFF.

This chain joins TRBV6-5 and TRBJ1-1; D might be TRBD1 (5 bases). Per the germline V gene, CDR1 is MNHEY and CDR2 is SVGAGI. The V and J ends lost 7 bases and 7 bases respectively, with 10 bases between them. The CDR3 is 11 amino acids. The CDR3 nucleotides are TGTGCCAGCAATCCGGGGGGTGAAGCTTTCTTT. The encoded protein is CASNPGGEAFF.

The V and J genes are TRBV2 and TRBJ1-1; 7 nucleotides line up with TRBD1. The CDR3 has 16 amino acids. Germline CDR1 SNHLY, CDR2 FYNNEI. V shed 6 bases and J 4 bases; nucleotides not matched to a gene: 14. Here the CDR3 reads CASRREGASIGTEAFF. CDR3 nucleotide sequence: TGTGCCAGCAGACGGGAGGGGGCTTCTATAGGCACTGAAGCTTTCTTT.

The rearrangement joins TRBV20-1 to TRBJ2-7; D is uncertain. Trimming took off 3 bases at V and 3 bases at J, with 9 bases between the two ends. The V gene's germline CDR1 is DFQATT and CDR2 SNEGSKA (reference sequence). The CDR3 sequence is 12 residues long. The CDR3 DNA is TGCAGTGCTAGTGAGCAGTTCTACGAGCAGTACTTC. This sequence encodes CSASEQFYEQYF.

This rearrangement joins TRBV5-6 to TRBJ2-7; 7 bases are a match to TRBD1. Germline V CDR1 and CDR2: SGHDT, YYEEEE. This CDR3 has 14 amino acids. The trim removed 6 bases at V and 2 bases at J, leaving 8 bases unmatched. Here the CDR3 reads CASTWTGPAYEQYF. The CDR3 DNA reads TGTGCCAGCACCTGGACAGGTCCAGCCTACGAGCAGTACTTC.

CDR3 sequence: CASTTYRDLSYEQYF. In DNA form, the CDR3 reads TGTGCCAGCACCACCTACCGGGACCTGTCCTACGAGCAGTACTTC. The chain uses TRBV2 and TRBJ2-7; TRBD1 or TRBD2 may be the D gene (5 bases each). The CDR3 has 15 amino acids. V lost 7 bases and J 1 base, leaving 17 bases between the germline ends. Germline CDR1 is SNHLY and CDR2 is FYNNEI.

The rearrangement links TRBV10-2 to TRBJ2-1, with a tentative D call TRBD2 (5 bases). The CDR3 has 13 amino acids. Per the germline V gene, CDR1 is WSHSY and CDR2 is SAAADI. The V gene lost 4 bases and the J gene lost 8 bases, with 12 bases spanning the gap. The chain's CDR3 is CASSGDLGDEQFF. CDR3 nucleotide sequence: TGCGCCAGCAGTGGGGATTTGGGAGATGAGCAGTTCTTC.

This sequence joins TRBV7-6 and TRBJ1-6; no definite D call. V lost 3 bases and J lost 10, with 19 bases in between. This CDR3 region has 16 residues. The germline gives CDR1 SGHVS, CDR2 FNYEAQ. The CDR3 coding sequence is TGTGCCAGCAGCTTGGCCGAATCGAGGGCGAGATCACCCCTCCACTTT. Its protein is CASSLAESRARSPLHF.

The rearrangement links TRBV5-1 to TRBJ2-7, with D possibly matching TRBD2 (6 bases). Germline assignment: CDR1 SGHRS and CDR2 YFSETQ. The CDR3 extends over 13 amino acids. V was shortened by 4 bases and J by 4 bases, with 12 bases between the two germline ends. The CDR3 is CASSQPRGYEQYF. The CDR3 DNA reads as TGCGCCAGCAGCCAACCACGGGGGTACGAGCAGTACTTC.

This chain connects TRBV14 to TRBJ2-3; perhaps TRBD2 as D (7 bases). CDR3 length: 16 amino acids. Germline values: CDR1 SGHDN, CDR2 FVKESK. The V and J ends lost 3 bases and 2 bases respectively, with 15 bases between them. The CDR3 nucleotides read TGTGCCAGCAGCCAGGGGGCGGGGGCCTACACAGATACGCAGTATTTT. This encodes CASSQGAGAYTDTQYF.

The rearrangement joins TRBV3-1 (or the pseudogene TRBV3-2) to TRBJ1-2; 8 bases line up with TRBD1. Looked up from germline, CDR1 is LGHDT and CDR2 is YNNKEL (reference sequence). This CDR3 is built from 15 residues. The ends lost 7 bases at V and 2 bases at J; junction bases unmatched: 9. The CDR3 sequence: CASTPGQVENYGYTF. In DNA form, the CDR3 reads TGTGCCAGCACCCCGGGACAGGTAGAGAACTATGGCTACACCTTC.

The rearrangement joins TRBV6-2 or TRBV6-3 to TRBJ1-6; D might be TRBD1 (6 bases). Trimming cost V 5 bases and J 9 bases, with 20 bases left between them. The CDR3 spans 16 residues. Germline CDR1 is MNHEY and CDR2 is SVGEGT. CDR3 amino acids: CASSTGWGSLSSPLHF. CDR3 DNA sequence: TGTGCCAGCAGTACAGGGTGGGGTAGTCTCAGTTCACCCCTCCACTTT.

The V gene is TRBV5-8, the J gene TRBJ1-4; a possible D gene is TRBD1 (5 bases). Germline CDR1 and CDR2: SGHTS and YDEGEE. V lost 0 bases and J lost 3, with 9 bases in between. The CDR3 length is 15 residues. The CDR3 here is CASSLGGASNEKLFF. The CDR3 nucleotides are TGTGCCAGCAGCTTGGGAGGGGCTTCTAATGAAAAACTGTTTTTT.